This T cell receptor beta chain was identified during a study of cytomegalovirus exposure and HLA in healthy donors. A multiplex PCR was run with 60 Vbeta primers and 13 Jbeta primers. TCRdb's copy holds only in-frame clones and misses some; the assay was immunoSEQ multiplex PCR. The sample lists over 100,000 clones, roughly three quarters seen once, with roughly 8% in the top ten. As to this clone: The antigen is not known.

CDR3 length: 17 residues. From germline, CDR1 is SGHVS and CDR2 FNYEAQ. Trimming took 2 bases from V and 1 from J, leaving 15 bases between them. Study outcomes and limitations: Both high specificity and high sensitivity reportedly marked the classifier's diagnosis of cytomegalovirus status.

This clonotype originated in a woman in her fifties or sixties in good health and CMV-seropositive. Input material: PBMCs. The rearrangement joins TRBV7-6 to TRBJ2-4; D is perhaps TRBD2 (5 bases). CDR3 amino acids: CASSLSPGPGAKNIQYF. As DNA, the CDR3 is TGTGCCAGCAGCTTATCCCCGGGCCCGGGGGCCAAAAACATTCAGTACTTC.